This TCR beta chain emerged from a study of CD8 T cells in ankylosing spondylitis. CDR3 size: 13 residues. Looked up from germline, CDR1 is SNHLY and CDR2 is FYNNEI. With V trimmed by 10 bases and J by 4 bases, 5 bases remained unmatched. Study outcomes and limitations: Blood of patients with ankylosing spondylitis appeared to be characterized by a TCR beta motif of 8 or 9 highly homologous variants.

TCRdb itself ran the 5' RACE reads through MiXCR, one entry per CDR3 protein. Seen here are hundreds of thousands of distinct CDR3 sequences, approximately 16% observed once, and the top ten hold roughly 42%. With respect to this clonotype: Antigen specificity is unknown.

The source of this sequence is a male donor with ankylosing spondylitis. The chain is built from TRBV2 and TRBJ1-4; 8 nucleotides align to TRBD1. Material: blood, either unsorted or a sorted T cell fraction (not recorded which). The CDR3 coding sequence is TGTGCCACTCTGGACAGGGTTAATGAAAAACTGTTTTTT. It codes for CATLDRVNEKLFF.